The 27 T cell receptor beta chains listed next were all sequenced from one sample in a study of blood T cell repertoires in COVID-19. Libraries were prepared by immunoSEQ multiplex PCR; TCRdb keeps only in-frame clonotypes and omits some of them. Of around 220,000 clones listed, 88% are singletons. The sample consisted of PBMCs or T cells enriched from blood (not recorded which). These receptors were taken from a woman aged 45 to 65 with acute COVID-19.

CDR3 nucleotides: TGTGCCAACCTTCGGGGGGGCTACACTGAAGCTTTCTTT. Translation gives CANLRGGYTEAFF. The V call is TRBV6-7, the J call TRBJ1-1; the D gene is possibly TRBD1 (6 bases). TRBV6-7 is reported as an ORF; its role is uncertain. V gave up 10 bases and J gave up 3 bases, with 15 bases separating them. The CDR3 covers 13 residues.

V is TRBV30 and J is TRBJ1-2, with no clear D. Trimming pared 5 bases from V and 0 bases from J, leaving 10 bases between. The CDR3 loop spans 13 amino acids. From germline, CDR1 is GTSNPN and CDR2 SVGIG (reference sequence). This chain's CDR3 is CAWQRMPNYGYTF. As DNA, the CDR3 is TGTGCCTGGCAGCGAATGCCTAACTATGGCTACACCTTC.

J is TRBJ1-5 and V is TRBV27; D is unresolved. The CDR3 is 12 residues long. The germline V gene has CDR1 MNHEY and CDR2 SMNVEV (reference sequence). Trimming stripped 9 bases from V and 1 base from J, with 7 bases between. This CDR3 is CASGGSNQPQHF. CDR3 nucleotide sequence: TGTGCCAGTGGAGGAAGCAATCAGCCCCAGCATTTT.

This chain joins TRBV28 and TRBJ1-3; 12 bases line up with TRBD1. Unmatched junction bases numbered 10, after V lost 9 bases and J lost 1 base. Germline V gene data show CDR1 as MDHEN and CDR2 as SYDVKM. The CDR3 runs 17 residues. As DNA, the CDR3 is TGTGCCAGTCAAGCAACGGGACAGGGGGCGTCTGGAAACACCATATATTTT. This translates into CASQATGQGASGNTIYF. Combining the CDR3 with reference TRBV28 and TRBJ1-3 gives the whole variable domain DVKVTQSSRYLVKRTGEKVFLECVQDMDHENMFWYRQDPGLGLRLIYFSYDVKMKEKGDIPEGYSVSREKKERFSLILESASTNQTSMYLCASQATGQGASGNTIYFGEGSWLTVV.

This clone was detected only once. V usage is TRBV27 and J usage is TRBJ2-2; D is possibly TRBD2 (8 bases). The CDR3 length is 16 residues. Germline-derived CDR1 and CDR2 are MNHEY and SMNVEV (reference sequence). Trimming left V 1 base short and J 6 bases short, with 15 bases between. The CDR3 here is CASSLWSGGGPGELFF. CDR3 bases: TGTGCCAGCAGTTTATGGTCGGGAGGGGGCCCCGGGGAGCTGTTTTTT.

CDR3 protein: CASSLASGARRLEQYF. The CDR3 bases are TGTGCCAGCAGCTTAGCGTCTGGGGCCCGGCGCTTAGAGCAGTACTTC. The chain uses TRBV7-9 and TRBJ2-7, with D possibly being TRBD1 (5 bases). This CDR3 spans 16 amino acids. From germline, CDR1 is SEHNR and CDR2 FQNEAQ (reference sequence). Deletions cut 0 bases from V and 7 bases from J, with 19 bases between.

The genes are TRBV21-1 and TRBJ2-3; the D call of TRBD2 is as the table states it, not checked on the DNA. TRBV21-1 is reported as a pseudogene. The CDR3 sequence is 16 residues long. This chain's CDR3 is CASSSLRGGGTDTQYF. The CDR3 bases are TGTGCCAGCAGCTCCCTAAGGGGGGGTGGCACAGATACGCAGTATTTT.

The chain links TRBV28 to TRBJ1-6, with D tentatively TRBD1 (5 bases). The CDR3 spans 15 residues. CDR1 is MDHEN and CDR2 is SYDVKM in the germline V gene. V shed 4 bases and J shed 6 bases, with 13 bases lying between them. The CDR3 here is CASSSTRTLNSPLHF. The DNA for the CDR3 is TGTGCCAGCAGTTCCACCAGGACACTTAATTCACCCCTCCACTTT.

The chain links TRBV29-1 to TRBJ2-1, with TRBD1 matching over 10 bases. The germline CDR1 and CDR2 sequences are SQVTM and ANQGSEA. Losses at the gene ends were 4 bases for V and 9 bases for J; bases not matched to a gene: 6. The CDR3 contains 13 residues. CDR3 sequence reads: CSVGTGGVSEQFF. The DNA for the CDR3 is TGCAGCGTTGGGACAGGGGGGGTCAGTGAGCAGTTCTTC.

J is TRBJ2-5 and V is TRBV7-9, with 11 bases aligning to TRBD1. Germline V gives CDR1 SEHNR, CDR2 FQNEAQ (reference sequence). This CDR3 has 16 amino acids. V lost 3 bases to trimming and J lost 5 bases; unmatched junction nucleotides: 8. The DNA for the CDR3 is TGTGCCAGCAGCTTGGGGGACAGGGGGACGTTGGAGACCCAGTACTTC. Translating it yields CASSLGDRGTLETQYF.

This chain joins TRBV15 and TRBJ2-7, with 9 bases lining up with TRBD2. With V trimmed by 0 bases and J by 5 bases, 8 bases remained unmatched. Germline V gene sequence: CDR1 LNHNV, CDR2 YYDKDF (reference sequence). The CDR3 sequence is 16 residues long. CDR3 residues: CATSRDFSGSGDEQYF. The CDR3 region has the DNA TGTGCCACCAGCAGAGATTTTAGCGGGAGCGGGGACGAGCAGTACTTC.

The CDR3, as DNA: TGTGCCAGCAGTGTAACAGGTCCCGGCTACACCTTC. Residues: CASSVTGPGYTF. The rearrangement links TRBV28 to TRBJ1-2, with D tentatively TRBD1 (5 bases). Germline lookup yields CDR1 MDHEN and CDR2 SYDVKM. This CDR3 has 12 residues. V dropped 5 bases and J dropped 8 bases, with 12 bases sitting between them.

V is TRBV19 and J is TRBJ1-5, with a possible D match to TRBD1 (6 bases). Germline V gives CDR1 LNHDA, CDR2 SQIVND (reference sequence). The V gene lost 9 bases and the J gene lost 7 bases, with 13 bases spanning the gap. The CDR3 contains 12 residues. This CDR3 is CASRTGIQPQHF. The CDR3 DNA reads as TGTGCCAGCCGAACAGGGATCCAGCCCCAGCATTTT.

The V gene is TRBV6-5, the J gene TRBJ1-2; D possibly corresponds to TRBD1 (6 bases). Deletions cut 0 bases from V and 7 bases from J, with 18 bases between. There are 16 residues in the CDR3. Germline CDR1 is MNHEY and CDR2 is SVGAGI. CDR3 region: CASSYSEQGPGPGYTF. The CDR3 DNA is TGTGCCAGCAGTTACTCGGAACAGGGACCCGGACCTGGCTACACCTTC.

The V gene is TRBV30, the J gene TRBJ1-1, with D uncertain. Germline assignment: CDR1 GTSNPN and CDR2 SVGIG (reference sequence). The CDR3 is made up of 13 amino acids. Trimming stripped 2 bases from V and 0 bases from J, with 7 bases between. In DNA, the CDR3 is TGTGCCTGGAGTCCAAATCTGAACACTGAAGCTTTCTTT. Its protein is CAWSPNLNTEAFF.

V and J are TRBV19 and TRBJ1-6; D ambiguous. Germline V gene sequence: CDR1 LNHDA, CDR2 SQIVND (reference sequence). This CDR3 region has 15 residues. Between the trimmed V and J ends, which lost 7 bases and 4 bases, there was a span of 14 bases. CDR3 in DNA: TGTGCCAGTATCGGACGGGGAGGGTATAATTCACCCCTCCACTTT. Its translation is CASIGRGGYNSPLHF.

The V call is TRBV18, the J call TRBJ2-7; D perhaps matches TRBD1 (5 bases). This CDR3 spans 16 amino acids. Germline loops: CDR1 KGHSH, CDR2 LQKENI. V lost 2 bases and J lost 0, with 14 bases in between. In DNA form, the CDR3 reads TGTGCCAGCTCACCAGTCAGGGTGGATAACTCCTACGAGCAGTACTTC. As protein: CASSPVRVDNSYEQYF.

The genes are TRBV7-2 and TRBJ1-3; the D is unclear. From germline, CDR1 is SGHTA and CDR2 FQGNSA. The CDR3 has 15 residues. V was cut by 4 bases and J by 5 bases, with 15 bases left in between. The CDR3 DNA reads as TGTGCCAGCAGCTGGGCGTGGCACTCCCGAAACACCATATATTTT. Its protein product is CASSWAWHSRNTIYF.

This clone was recorded only once. The J gene is TRBJ2-5, the V gene TRBV7-9, with D possibly matching TRBD2 (6 bases). Trimming took 5 bases from V and 4 from J, leaving 14 bases between them. The germline V gene has CDR1 SEHNR and CDR2 FQNEAQ (reference sequence). CDR3 length: 14 amino acids. Here the CDR3 reads CASSTPAGGETQYF. CDR3 nucleotides: TGTGCCAGCAGCACCCCAGCGGGCGGAGAGACCCAGTACTTC.

The CDR3 sequence is CASSYSTGTVRGEQYF. The CDR3 DNA follows: TGTGCCAGCAGTTACTCGACCGGGACAGTTCGTGGCGAGCAGTACTTC. The chain recombines TRBV6-5 with TRBJ2-7; 7 bases map to TRBD1. The CDR3 is 16 residues long. The germline gives CDR1 MNHEY, CDR2 SVGAGI. The ends lost 0 bases at V and 6 bases at J; junction bases unmatched: 11.

The J gene is TRBJ2-1, the V gene TRBV29-1; 13 bases map to TRBD2. The CDR3 sequence is 15 residues long. Germline V gene lookup returns CDR1 SQVTM and CDR2 ANQGSEA. V lost 1 base to trimming and J lost 6 bases; unmatched junction nucleotides: 3. The CDR3, as DNA: TGCAGCGTTGAAGGGACTAGCGGGAGTGGCAATGAGCAGTTCTTC. Protein product: CSVEGTSGSGNEQFF.

The rearrangement links TRBV28 to TRBJ1-4, with a possible D match to TRBD1 (6 bases). CDR1 and CDR2 (germline): MDHEN, SYDVKM. V was pared by 6 bases and J by 8 bases, with 19 bases between. This CDR3 spans 15 amino acids. Written as DNA, the CDR3 is TGTGCCAGCAGCCCCGGGGGGCGTGGAGGCGAAAAACTGTTTTTT. Translated, it gives CASSPGGRGGEKLFF. Looking up the rest from reference TRBV28 and TRBJ1-4 gives the full variable domain: DVKVTQSSRYLVKRTGEKVFLECVQDMDHENMFWYRQDPGLGLRLIYFSYDVKMKEKGDIPEGYSVSREKKERFSLILESASTNQTSMYLCASSPGGRGGEKLFFGSGTQLSVL.

V usage is TRBV18 and J usage is TRBJ2-1, with 10 bases aligning to TRBD1. This CDR3 has 15 amino acids. V lost 5 bases to trimming and J lost 8 bases; unmatched junction nucleotides: 9. Germline V gene lookup returns CDR1 KGHSH and CDR2 LQKENI. The CDR3: CASSSAGQGSDEQFF. The CDR3 bases are TGTGCCAGCTCATCGGCGGGACAGGGGAGCGATGAGCAGTTCTTC.

The chain employs TRBV2 and TRBJ2-1, with 7 bases fitting TRBD1. The CDR3 runs 15 residues. V shed 7 bases, J shed 2 bases, and the junction held 8 bases outside the gene matches. Looked up from germline, CDR1 is SNHLY and CDR2 is FYNNEI. CDR3 amino acids: CASTEQGLAYNEQFF. The CDR3 DNA reads as TGTGCCAGCACCGAACAGGGGTTAGCCTACAATGAGCAGTTCTTC.

The J gene is TRBJ1-1, the V gene TRBV27, with a possible D match to TRBD1 (6 bases). The CDR3 covers 14 residues. Germline V gene data show CDR1 as MNHEY and CDR2 as SMNVEV (reference sequence). With 3 bases removed from V and 2 bases from J, the gap between germline ends came to 10 bases. CDR3 region: CASSLTGGNTEAFF. The CDR3 coding sequence is TGTGCCAGCAGTTTGACGGGGGGCAACACTGAAGCTTTCTTT.

The V gene is TRBV28, the J gene TRBJ1-1, with TRBD1 matching 7 bases. CDR1 MDHEN and CDR2 SYDVKM come from the germline V gene. The trim removed 7 bases at V and 4 bases at J, leaving 6 bases unmatched. The CDR3 spans 13 residues. This CDR3 reads CASTLGGVTEAFF. CDR3 DNA sequence: TGTGCCAGCACCCTAGGGGGCGTCACTGAAGCTTTCTTT.

This chain joins TRBV6-5 and TRBJ1-1; D is ambiguous. CDR1 and CDR2 from the germline V gene are MNHEY and SVGAGI. This CDR3 has 13 residues. V was clipped by 7 bases and J by 3 bases, with 12 bases between them. CDR3 sequence reads: CASTRMRDTEAFF. CDR3 in DNA: TGTGCCAGCACCCGAATGAGGGACACTGAAGCTTTCTTT.